The sequence of this TCR beta chain was determined in a study of graft-versus-host responses after intestinal transplantation. About the research overall: Recipients uniformly received anti-thymocyte globulin induction, followed by tacrolimus and steroids for approximately 3 years.

Responders that carried the CFSE label, approximately 200,000 of them, were plated with approximately 200,000 irradiated, violet-dye-labeled stimulator cells. This clone was counted between two and nine times. Sequencing was performed with immunoSEQ multiplex PCR; in TCRdb, only in-frame clones are kept and a portion is missing. The data show 13,000 to 15,000 clones, with roughly 29% seen just once and about 3.9% held by the top ten. The CDR3 has 14 amino acids. V gave up 3 bases and J gave up 8 bases, with 15 bases separating them. Germline-derived CDR1 and CDR2 are SGHRS and YFSETQ. V is TRBV5-1 and J is TRBJ2-4; the D gene could be TRBD1 or TRBD2 (7 bases each). The sequence was collected from a human patient who received an intestinal transplant. Material: alloreactive CD4+ T cells from a mixed lymphocyte reaction culture, obtained before intestinal transplant. Subset: CFSE-low proliferating T cells sorted from roughly 6-day pre-transplant mixed lymphocyte reaction (GvH or HvG direction). CDR3: CASSSETGRDIQYF. The CDR3 DNA reads TGCGCCAGCAGCTCTGAGACAGGGAGGGACATTCAGTACTTC.